These T cell receptor beta chains were read from a single sample in a study of graft-versus-host responses after intestinal transplantation. Using immunoSEQ multiplex PCR, the repertoire was profiled, and TCRdb retains in-frame clones only, with some absent. The data contain more than 25,000 clones, 80% to 95% of them singletons. The sample here was PBMCs, taken 18 days after transplant. The receptors shown here come from a human patient who received an intestinal transplant, so some T cells may come from the graft donor. Each CDR3 is given with its conserved first and last residue. The D gene is left open where the match is weak. Clone size appears in some rows only: once, few, many, or a class for an expanded clone.

size,D,J,V,DNA,CDR3
-,TRBD1,TRBJ2-5,TRBV9,TGTGCCAGCAGCGCTACCCGGGACAGAGGAGAGACCCAGTACTTC,CASSATRDRGETQYF
-,TRBD1,TRBJ1-1,TRBV6-5,TGTGCCAGCAGGCTGACAGGGGAGGGGAATGAAGCTTTCTTT,CASRLTGEGNEAFF
-,-,TRBJ1-2,TRBV7-2,TGTGCCAGCAGCTTAAACCCCAGTTTGAGCTATGGCTACACCTTC,CASSLNPSLSYGYTF
-,-,TRBJ2-7,TRBV6-5,TGTGCCAGCATCGACAGCTCCTACGAGCAGTACTTC,CASIDSSYEQYF
once,-,TRBJ1-2,TRBV6-6,TGTGCCAGCAGCTCCGGACAGAAACTAAACTATGGCTACACCTTC,CASSSGQKLNYGYTF
-,-,TRBJ2-5,TRBV15,TGTGCCACCAGCAGAGATTTACCTAAAGAGACCCAGTACTTC,CATSRDLPKETQYF
-,-,TRBJ1-6,TRBV7-2,TGTGCCAGCAGCTTAGGACCGCAGAGCTCCTATAATTCACCCCTCCACTTT,CASSLGPQSSYNSPLHF
-,-,TRBJ2-2,TRBV6-1,TGTGCCAGCAGTGAAGGCCCGGGGGACACCGGGGAGCTGTTTTTT,CASSEGPGDTGELFF
-,-,TRBJ1-5,TRBV19,TGTGCCAGTAGTATAGACAGATTGGGACCCCAGCATTTT,CASSIDRLGPQHF
once,-,TRBJ2-7,TRBV7-9,TGTGCCAGCAGCCCCGGGGGTTGGGGCGGGGATTACTACGAGCAGTACTTC,CASSPGGWGGDYYEQYF
-,TRBD2,TRBJ2-7,TRBV5-6,TGTGCCAGCACCCCCGGACTAGCGGGCTTCTACGAGCAGTACTTC,CASTPGLAGFYEQYF
-,-,TRBJ2-7,TRBV4-1,TGCGCCAGCAGCCAAGATCGCGGCCACGAGCAGTACTTC,CASSQDRGHEQYF
once,-,TRBJ1-2,TRBV5-4,TGTGCCAGCAGCTTCCAGGGTGGCTACACCTTC,CASSFQGGYTF
-,TRBD1,TRBJ1-2,TRBV7-9,TGTGCCAGCAGCACGACAGGGGACCCTTATGGCTACACCTTC,CASSTTGDPYGYTF
-,TRBD2,TRBJ2-3,TRBV7-8,TGTGCCAGCAGCCCCGGACTAGCGGGGGTAGATACGCAGTATTTT,CASSPGLAGVDTQYF
-,-,TRBJ2-2,TRBV7-9,TGTGCCAGCAGCCCCCCTGCGTCAGGGACCGGGGAGCTGTTTTTT,CASSPPASGTGELFF